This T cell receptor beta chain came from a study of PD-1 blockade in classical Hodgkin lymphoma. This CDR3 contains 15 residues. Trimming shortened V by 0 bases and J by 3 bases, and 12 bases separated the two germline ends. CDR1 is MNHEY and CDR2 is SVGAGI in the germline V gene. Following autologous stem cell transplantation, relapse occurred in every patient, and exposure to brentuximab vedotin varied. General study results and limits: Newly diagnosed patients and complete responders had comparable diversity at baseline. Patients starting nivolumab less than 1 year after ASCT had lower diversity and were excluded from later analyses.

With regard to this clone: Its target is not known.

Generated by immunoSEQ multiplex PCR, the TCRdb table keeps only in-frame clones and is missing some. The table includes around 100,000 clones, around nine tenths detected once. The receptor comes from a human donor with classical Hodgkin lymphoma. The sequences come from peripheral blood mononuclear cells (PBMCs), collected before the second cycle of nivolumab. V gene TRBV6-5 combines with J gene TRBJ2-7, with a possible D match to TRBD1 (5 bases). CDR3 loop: CASSYSMEQDYEQYF. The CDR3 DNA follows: TGTGCCAGCAGTTACTCAATGGAACAGGACTACGAGCAGTACTTC.